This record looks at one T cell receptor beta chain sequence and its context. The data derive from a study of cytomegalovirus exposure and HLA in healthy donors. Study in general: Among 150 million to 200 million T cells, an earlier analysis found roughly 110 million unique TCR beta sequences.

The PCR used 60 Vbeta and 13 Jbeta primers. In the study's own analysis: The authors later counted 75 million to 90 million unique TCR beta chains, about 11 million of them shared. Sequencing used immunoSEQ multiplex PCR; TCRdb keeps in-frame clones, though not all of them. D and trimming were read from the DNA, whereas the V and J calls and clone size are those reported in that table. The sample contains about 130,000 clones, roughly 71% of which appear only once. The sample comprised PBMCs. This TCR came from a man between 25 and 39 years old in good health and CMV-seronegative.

The CDR3 sequence is CASSLRKGSMAGINTGELFF. The CDR3 DNA reads as TGTGCCAGCAGCTTAAGGAAAGGATCAATGGCCGGGATAAACACCGGGGAGCTGTTTTTT. V and J are TRBV7-8 and TRBJ2-2; D possibly corresponds to TRBD2 (5 bases). Germline CDR1 and CDR2: SGHVS and FQNEAQ. The CDR3 spans 20 residues. Trimming took off 2 bases at V and 2 bases at J, with 24 bases between the two ends.